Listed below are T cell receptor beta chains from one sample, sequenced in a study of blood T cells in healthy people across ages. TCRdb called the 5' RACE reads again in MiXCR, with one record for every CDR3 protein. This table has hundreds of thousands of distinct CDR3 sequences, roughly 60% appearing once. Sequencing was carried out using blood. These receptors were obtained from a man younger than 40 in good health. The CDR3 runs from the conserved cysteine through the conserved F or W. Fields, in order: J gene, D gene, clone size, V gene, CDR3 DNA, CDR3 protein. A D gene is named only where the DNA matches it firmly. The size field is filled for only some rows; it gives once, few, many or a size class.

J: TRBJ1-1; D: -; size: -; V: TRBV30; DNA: TGTGCCTGGAGTGTAGAGAAGACAGAGGATTTAGCTTTCTTT; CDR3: CAWSVEKTEDLAFF
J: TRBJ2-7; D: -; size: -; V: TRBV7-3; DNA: TGTGCCAGCAGCATCTCGGCGGCGAGCTCCTACAATGAGCAGTACTTC; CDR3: CASSISAASSYNEQYF
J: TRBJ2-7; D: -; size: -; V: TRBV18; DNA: TGTGCCAGCTCACCGAGAGCTGAGTACGAGCAGTACTTC; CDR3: CASSPRAEYEQYF
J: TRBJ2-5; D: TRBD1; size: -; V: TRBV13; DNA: TGTGCCAGCAGCTTATCCACGGACAGGGGGCTTCTGGAGACCCAGTACTTC; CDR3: CASSLSTDRGLLETQYF
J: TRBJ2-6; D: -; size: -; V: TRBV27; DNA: TGTGCCAGCAGTCATAACCTTGGGGCCAACGTCCTGACTTTC; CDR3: CASSHNLGANVLTF
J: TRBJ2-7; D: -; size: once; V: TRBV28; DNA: TGTGCCAGCAGCCCCAGGGGAGCTTTCTCCTACGAGCAGTACTTC; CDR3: CASSPRGAFSYEQYF
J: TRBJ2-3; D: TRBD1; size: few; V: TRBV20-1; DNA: TGCAGTGCTGTTCTTCCGGGACAGGGGACAGATACGCAGTATTTT; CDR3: CSAVLPGQGTDTQYF
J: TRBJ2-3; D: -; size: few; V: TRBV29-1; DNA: TGCAGCGTCGGGGACTCTTCAGATACGCAGTATTTT; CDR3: CSVGDSSDTQYF
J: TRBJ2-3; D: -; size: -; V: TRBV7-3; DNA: TGTGCCAGCAGCTCACAGCGAGGGCCCGGGTATTTT; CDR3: CASSSQRGPGYF
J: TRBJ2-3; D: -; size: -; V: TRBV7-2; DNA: TGTGCCAGCAGCTTAGGGGGTAATCAAAATACGCAGTATTTT; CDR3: CASSLGGNQNTQYF
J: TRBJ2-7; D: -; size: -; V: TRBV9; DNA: TGTGCCAGCACCCTGGGTGCGGACAGCTCCTACGAGCAGTACTTC; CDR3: CASTLGADSSYEQYF
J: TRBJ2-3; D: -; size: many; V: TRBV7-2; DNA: TGTGCCAGCAGTCCCCAGACGCCAGATACGCAGTATTTT; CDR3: CASSPQTPDTQYF
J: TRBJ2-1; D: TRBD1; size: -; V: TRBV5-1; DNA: TGCGCCAGCCACAGGACAGGGGACAATGAGCAGTTCTTC; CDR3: CASHRTGDNEQFF
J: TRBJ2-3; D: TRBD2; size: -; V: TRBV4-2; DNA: TGTGCCAGCAGCCCAAAACCCAGCGGGGGTAGCACAGATACGCAGTATTTT; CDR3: CASSPKPSGGSTDTQYF
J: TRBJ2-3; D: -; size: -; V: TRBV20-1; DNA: TGCAGTGCTAGAGGAAGAGGGTTCCCCACAGATACGCAGTATTTT; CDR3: CSARGRGFPTDTQYF
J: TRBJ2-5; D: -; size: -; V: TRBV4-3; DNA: TGCGCCAGCAGCCAAGAACCCCCCGGGACTTACACGTACAATGAGCAGTACTTC; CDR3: CASSQEPPGTYTYNEQYF
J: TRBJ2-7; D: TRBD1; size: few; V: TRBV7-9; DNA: TGTGCCAGCAGCTCAACGGGACAGAGTTACGAGCAGTACTTC; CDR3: CASSSTGQSYEQYF
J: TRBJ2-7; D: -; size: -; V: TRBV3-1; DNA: TGTGCCAGCAGCCTAGGACGGTGGTCCCACGAGCAGTACTTC; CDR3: CASSLGRWSHEQYF
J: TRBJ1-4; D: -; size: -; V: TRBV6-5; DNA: TGTGCCAGCAGTCCAGGGGTAGGGGATGAAAAACTGTTTTTT; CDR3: CASSPGVGDEKLFF
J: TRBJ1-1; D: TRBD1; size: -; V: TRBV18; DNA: TGTGCCAGCTCACCTCTGACAGGGGAAGCTTTCTTT; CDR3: CASSPLTGEAFF
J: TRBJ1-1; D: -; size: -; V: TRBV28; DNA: TGTGCCAGCAGTATCTTGCCGGGACACCCTACCTTGAACACTGAAGCTTTCTTT; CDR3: CASSILPGHPTLNTEAFF
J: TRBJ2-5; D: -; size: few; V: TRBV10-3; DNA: TGTGCCATCAGTGAGCTTACAGGGTACCAAGAGACCCAGTACTTC; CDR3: CAISELTGYQETQYF
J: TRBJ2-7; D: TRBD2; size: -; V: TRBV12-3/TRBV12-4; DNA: TGTGCCAGCAGTTTAACTAGCGGGATATACGAGCAGTACTTC; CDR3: CASSLTSGIYEQYF
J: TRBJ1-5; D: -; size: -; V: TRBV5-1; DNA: TGCGCCAGCAGCTTGGGGCTTCAGAATCAGCCCCAGCATTTT; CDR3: CASSLGLQNQPQHF
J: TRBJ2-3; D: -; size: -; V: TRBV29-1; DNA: TGCAGCGTTTCCGGGGCTAATACGCAGTATTTT; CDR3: CSVSGANTQYF
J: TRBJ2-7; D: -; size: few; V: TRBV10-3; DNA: TGTGCCATCAGCGGTCCGGGGGCAGGGTCCTACGAGCAGTACTTC; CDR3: CAISGPGAGSYEQYF